Below, 32 T cell receptor beta chains from the same sample are listed, as sequenced in a study of blood T cell repertoires in COVID-19. Sequenced by immunoSEQ multiplex PCR; TCRdb stores in-frame clones only, minus some. The repertoire has some 130,000 clones, more than 60% of them found once; the top ten carry about 12%. Sequenced input: peripheral blood. These TCRs come from a man aged 80 or over with acute or convalescent COVID-19.

V is TRBV4-3 and J is TRBJ2-1, with TRBD1 identical over 9 bases. Germline V lookup: CDR1 LGHNA, CDR2 YSLEER. The CDR3 length is 14 residues. The V gene end was trimmed by 3 bases and the J gene end by 7 bases; junction bases not matched to a gene: 4. CDR3: CASSQGQGVNEQFF. The DNA for the CDR3 is TGCGCCAGCAGCCAGGGACAGGGAGTGAATGAGCAGTTCTTC.

This chain connects TRBV10-2 to TRBJ1-1; D may be TRBD1 (6 bases). Trimming stripped 7 bases from V and 0 bases from J, with 12 bases between. The germline V gene encodes CDR1 WSHSY and CDR2 SAAADI. The CDR3 is 14 residues long. This CDR3 reads CASTSTGLNTEAFF. CDR3 bases: TGCGCCAGCACTTCGACAGGTCTGAACACTGAAGCTTTCTTT.

The chain employs TRBV29-1 and TRBJ2-5, with TRBD1 as a possible D gene (6 bases). Trimming took off 4 bases at V and 3 bases at J, with 15 bases between the two ends. The CDR3 sequence is 14 residues long. CDR1 is SQVTM, CDR2 ANQGSEA, per germline. CDR3 bases: TGCAGCGTTGCAAGCCAGGGACAAAAAGAGACCCAGTACTTC. As protein: CSVASQGQKETQYF.

The chain joins TRBV6-2 or TRBV6-3 to TRBJ1-2; TRBD1 might be the D (6 bases). CDR3 length: 14 amino acids. Trimming shortened V by 5 bases and J by 2 bases, and 12 bases separated the two germline ends. Germline assignment: CDR1 MNHEY and CDR2 SVGEGT. CDR3 DNA: TGTGCCAGCAGTCTAAACACAGGGAACTATGGCTACACCTTC. Translating it yields CASSLNTGNYGYTF.

This clone was seen a few times. J is TRBJ1-6 and V is TRBV6-2 or TRBV6-3, with 7 bases aligning to TRBD1. CDR3 length equals 15 residues. Trimming took 2 bases from V and 9 from J; bases not matched to a gene: 7. Germline CDR1 reads MNHEY; CDR2 reads SVGEGT. CDR3 in amino acids: CASSYAGGGRSPLHF. The CDR3 DNA sequence: TGTGCCAGCAGTTACGCGGGAGGGGGCCGTTCACCCCTCCACTTT.

The chain has TRBV7-2 and TRBJ1-5; 10 bases are shared with TRBD1. V trimming: 5 bases; J trimming: 7 bases; junction bases outside the gene matches: 5. The CDR3 length is 14 residues. Germline CDR1 and CDR2: SGHTA and FQGNSA. CDR3 region: CASSHGQGEQPQHF. The CDR3 DNA follows: TGTGCCAGCAGCCACGGACAGGGGGAACAGCCCCAGCATTTT.

This chain joins TRBV6-5 and TRBJ1-1, with 7 nucleotides matching TRBD1. The CDR3 is 14 residues long. CDR1 MNHEY and CDR2 SVGAGI come from the germline V gene. V lost 6 bases, J lost 6 bases, and 10 bases stayed unmatched. The CDR3 reads CASRRDRAFPEAFF. CDR3 DNA sequence: TGTGCCAGCAGAAGAGACAGGGCATTCCCTGAAGCTTTCTTT.

V usage is TRBV6-2 or TRBV6-3 and J usage is TRBJ1-2; 7 bases agree with TRBD1. CDR3 length: 15 amino acids. Trimming removed 4 bases from V and 7 bases from J; junction bases left unmatched: 12. Per the germline V gene, CDR1 is MNHEY and CDR2 is SVGEGT. CDR3 nucleotides: TGTGCCAGCAGTTCCCGTCTACAGGGGCCGCGTGGCTACACCTTC. Translating gives CASSSRLQGPRGYTF.

The chain couples TRBV3-1 (or the pseudogene TRBV3-2) to TRBJ1-1, with D possibly matching TRBD1 (5 bases). V lost 3 bases to trimming and J lost 1 base, with 6 bases between them. This CDR3 comprises 13 residues. Germline lookup yields CDR1 LGHDT and CDR2 YNNKEL (reference sequence). In DNA, the CDR3 is TGTGCCAGCAGCCACAGGGAGAACACTGAAGCTTTCTTT. It yields the protein CASSHRENTEAFF.

The chain links TRBV20-1 to TRBJ2-1, with 15 bases matching TRBD2. This CDR3 spans 15 amino acids. Germline loops: CDR1 DFQATT, CDR2 SNEGSKA (reference sequence). J was trimmed by 6 bases and V by 3 bases; bases with no gene match: 3. The CDR3 DNA follows: TGCAGTGCTAGTTGGACTAGCGGGGGGGCCAATGAGCAGTTCTTC. This translates into CSASWTSGGANEQFF.

The V and J genes are TRBV18 and TRBJ1-1; TRBD1 matches 9 bases. V shed 0 bases and J 13 bases; nucleotides not matched to a gene: 12. CDR1 is KGHSH, CDR2 LQKENI, per germline. The CDR3 extends over 15 amino acids. The CDR3 loop is CASSPPTRDRVIVFF. CDR3 nucleotides: TGTGCCAGCTCACCACCTACTCGGGACAGGGTTATTGTTTTCTTT.

The V gene is TRBV18, the J gene TRBJ2-2, with 9 bases lining up with TRBD2. This CDR3 has 15 amino acids. V gave up 6 bases and J gave up 5 bases; unmatched junction bases: 7. Germline V lookup: CDR1 KGHSH, CDR2 LQKENI. The CDR3 coding sequence is TGTGCCAGCTCGTTAGCGGGGGTCTCGACCGGGGAGCTGTTTTTT. Its protein is CASSLAGVSTGELFF.

The chain is built from TRBV19 and TRBJ1-4; perhaps TRBD1 as D (5 bases). The CDR3 length is 14 residues. CDR1 LNHDA and CDR2 SQIVND come from the germline V gene (reference sequence). With 6 bases removed from V and 6 bases from J, the gap between germline ends came to 14 bases. The CDR3 spells CASSPGLPHEKLFF. The CDR3 coding sequence is TGTGCCAGTAGCCCGGGACTGCCGCATGAAAAACTGTTTTTT.

The rearrangement uses TRBV7-8 and TRBJ2-6; D unclear. This CDR3 contains 14 residues. Deletions cut 6 bases from V and 5 bases from J, with 11 bases between. In germline, CDR1 is SGHVS, CDR2 FQNEAQ. The CDR3 sequence is CASSSIRWANVLTF. The CDR3 nucleotides are TGTGCCAGCAGTTCTATACGGTGGGCCAACGTCCTGACTTTC.

This clone showed up just a few times. The V gene is TRBV7-2, the J gene TRBJ1-3; 10 bases line up with TRBD1. Germline CDR1 is SGHTA and CDR2 is FQGNSA. With V trimmed by 3 bases and J by 4 bases, 9 bases remained unmatched. CDR3 length: 17 residues. The CDR3 DNA follows: TGTGCCAGCAGCTTCGCTCCGACAGGGGGCTCCGGAAACACCATATATTTT. As protein: CASSFAPTGGSGNTIYF.

This chain's CDR3 is CASSSLGAGVDTQYF. The CDR3 coding sequence is TGTGCCAGCAGCTCCCTCGGGGCGGGGGTTGATACGCAGTATTTT. J is TRBJ2-3 and V is TRBV7-2; 7 bases line up with TRBD2. Germline assignment: CDR1 SGHTA and CDR2 FQGNSA. Trimming removed 4 bases from V and 6 bases from J; junction bases left unmatched: 10. The CDR3 contains 15 residues.

This chain connects TRBV7-2 to TRBJ1-4; D remains ambiguous. The CDR3 runs 15 residues. Trimming removed 4 bases at V and 5 bases at J, with 14 bases between. CDR1 is SGHTA and CDR2 is FQGNSA in the germline V gene. The CDR3 sequence: CASSSRRGSNEKLFF. The CDR3 DNA reads TGTGCCAGCAGCTCTCGGAGAGGGTCGAATGAAAAACTGTTTTTT.

This chain connects TRBV4-2 to TRBJ1-5, with 9 bases identical to TRBD1. Trimming at V came to 0 bases and at J to 5 bases, leaving 2 bases not matched to a gene. This CDR3 is 15 amino acids long. CDR1 is LGHNA and CDR2 is YNFKEQ in the germline V gene. CDR3 sequence (DNA): TGTGCCAGCAGCCAAGAGGGACAGGGCGATCAGCCCCAGCATTTT. It yields the protein CASSQEGQGDQPQHF.

The gene calls are TRBV4-3 and TRBJ2-2; D possibly corresponds to TRBD1 (6 bases). The length of the CDR3 is 18 residues. V was pared by 1 base and J by 4 bases, with 19 bases between. CDR1 LGHNA and CDR2 YSLEER come from the germline V gene. The CDR3 DNA sequence: TGCGCCAGCAGCCAAGCGAGTTTAAGTTTAGGGGGCACCGGGGAGCTGTTTTTT. Its protein is CASSQASLSLGGTGELFF.

The chain recombines TRBV6-6 with TRBJ2-7; D possibly corresponds to TRBD2 (5 bases). The V end lost 4 bases, the J end lost 5 bases, and 9 bases lay between the germline ends. CDR1 is MNHNY, CDR2 SVGAGI, per germline (reference sequence). The CDR3 has 12 amino acids. The CDR3 sequence: CASSSQEDEQYF. CDR3 nucleotides: TGTGCCAGCAGTTCTCAGGAGGACGAGCAGTACTTC.

The chain uses TRBV15 and TRBJ2-7, with D possibly being TRBD2 (7 bases). V lost 1 base to trimming and J lost 4 bases, with 17 bases between them. This CDR3 is built from 16 residues. Germline V gives CDR1 LNHNV, CDR2 YYDKDF (reference sequence). CDR3 amino acids: CATSRVDSGGRYEQYF. CDR3 DNA sequence: TGTGCCACCAGCAGAGTTGATTCGGGGGGCCGATACGAGCAGTACTTC.

The chain has TRBV5-1 and TRBJ2-7; D possibly corresponds to TRBD2 (5 bases). The length of the CDR3 is 13 residues. The germline CDR1 and CDR2 sequences are SGHRS and YFSETQ. V was shortened by 0 bases and J by 3 bases, with 7 bases between the two germline ends. CDR3 sequence reads: CASSLDSGYEQYF. CDR3 in DNA: TGCGCCAGCAGCTTGGACAGCGGCTACGAGCAGTACTTC.

This chain joins TRBV5-6 and TRBJ2-7; TRBD2 matches 8 bases. CDR1 is SGHDT and CDR2 is YYEEEE in the germline V gene. The CDR3 totals 16 residues. Germline trimming cut 5 bases from V and 2 bases from J; bases unmatched to any gene: 12. This CDR3 reads CASRTSPGGKTYEQYF. CDR3 sequence (DNA): TGTGCCAGCAGAACTTCACCGGGGGGGAAAACCTACGAGCAGTACTTC.

This rearrangement joins TRBV19 to TRBJ1-1; the D gene is possibly TRBD1 (6 bases). The CDR3 runs to 15 residues. The germline V gene encodes CDR1 LNHDA and CDR2 SQIVND (reference sequence). V was clipped by 3 bases and J by 2 bases, with 13 bases between them. CDR3 region: CASSIDRTPNTEAFF. The CDR3 region has the DNA TGTGCCAGTAGTATTGACAGGACACCTAACACTGAAGCTTTCTTT.

This chain links TRBV7-2 with TRBJ1-4; D may be TRBD1 (5 bases). The CDR3 is 16 amino acids. The V end lost 4 bases, the J end lost 7 bases, and 19 bases lay between the germline ends. Germline V gene lookup returns CDR1 SGHTA and CDR2 FQGNSA. The CDR3 sequence: CASSYRGSGGGEKLFF. For the CDR3, the DNA is TGTGCCAGCAGCTACCGCGGTTCGGGGGGTGGTGAAAAACTGTTTTTT.

This clone was found a few times. V gene TRBV29-1 combines with J gene TRBJ2-3, with 8 bases fitting TRBD2. V lost 5 bases to trimming and J lost 4 bases; unmatched junction nucleotides: 8. Germline V gene sequence: CDR1 SQVTM, CDR2 ANQGSEA. The CDR3 has 14 amino acids. This CDR3 reads CSVLAREGADTQYF. The CDR3 DNA reads as TGCAGCGTTCTAGCCCGGGAGGGGGCAGATACGCAGTATTTT.

V gene TRBV5-1 combines with J gene TRBJ1-1; D may be TRBD1 (6 bases). There are 13 residues in the CDR3. Germline V gives CDR1 SGHRS, CDR2 YFSETQ. V was trimmed by 5 bases and J by 10 bases, leaving 18 bases between them. CDR3 amino acids: CASSVETGTPAFF. The CDR3 DNA sequence: TGCGCCAGCAGTGTTGAAACCGGGACACCAGCTTTCTTT.

This rearrangement joins TRBV7-9 to TRBJ1-1, with TRBD1 identical over 9 bases. Germline V gene data show CDR1 as SEHNR and CDR2 as FQNEAQ (reference sequence). Germline trimming cut 1 base from V and 11 bases from J; bases unmatched to any gene: 5. This CDR3 has 13 residues. CDR3: CASSLEGTGSAFF. The CDR3 region has the DNA TGTGCCAGCAGCTTAGAGGGGACAGGGTCGGCTTTCTTT. Supplemented by reference TRBV7-9 and TRBJ1-1, the full variable domain reads DTGVSQNPRHKITKRGQNVTFRCDPISEHNRLYWYRQTLGQGPEFLTYFQNEAQLEKSRLLSDRFSAERPKGSFSTLEIQRTEQGDSAMYLCASSLEGTGSAFFGQGTRLTVV.

This chain uses TRBV20-1 with TRBJ1-1; D call uncertain. CDR3 length equals 11 residues. Germline CDR1 reads DFQATT; CDR2 reads SNEGSKA (reference sequence). V lost 1 base to trimming and J lost 7 bases, with 7 bases between them. As DNA, the CDR3 is TGCAGTGCTAGAGGAGGTTATGAAGCTTTCTTT. Protein sequence: CSARGGYEAFF.

The chain joins TRBV7-2 to TRBJ1-1; a possible D gene is TRBD1 (6 bases). Germline loops: CDR1 SGHTA, CDR2 FQGNSA. V lost 4 bases and J lost 1, with 16 bases in between. The CDR3 totals 16 residues. CDR3 amino acids: CASSYSGRQANTEAFF. CDR3 DNA sequence: TGTGCCAGCAGCTACTCGGGGCGACAGGCGAACACTGAAGCTTTCTTT.

V usage is TRBV14 and J usage is TRBJ1-4; 7 bases fit TRBD1. This CDR3 has 13 residues. The V gene's germline CDR1 is SGHDN and CDR2 FVKESK. V lost 4 bases to trimming and J lost 12 bases; unmatched junction nucleotides: 8. The CDR3 DNA is TGTGCCAGCAGCCGAGTTACCGGGACAGAACTGTTTTTT. Translating it yields CASSRVTGTELFF. Combining the CDR3 with reference TRBV14 and TRBJ1-4 gives the whole variable domain EAGVTQFPSHSVIEKGQTVTLRCDPISGHDNLYWYRRVMGKEIKFLLHFVKESKQDESGMPNNRFLAERTGGTYSTLKVQPAELEDSGVYFCASSRVTGTELFFGSGTQLSVL.

The rearrangement uses TRBV9 and TRBJ2-1; 8 bases match TRBD1. CDR3 length: 15 amino acids. The V segment lost 10 bases and the J segment 7 bases; nucleotides outside the gene matches: 16. Germline V gene sequence: CDR1 SGDLS, CDR2 YYNGEE. The CDR3 coding sequence is TGTGCCTCAGGGGGCCTTTGGGCAGGGCGAAATGAGCAGTTCTTC. This gives the protein CASGGLWAGRNEQFF. Using reference TRBV9 and TRBJ2-1 for the parts outside the CDR3, the full variable domain is DSGVTQTPKHLITATGQRVTLRCSPRSGDLSVYWYQQSLDQGLQFLIQYYNGEERAKGNILERFSAQQFPDLHSELNLSSLELGDSALYFCASGGLWAGRNEQFFGPGTRLTVL.